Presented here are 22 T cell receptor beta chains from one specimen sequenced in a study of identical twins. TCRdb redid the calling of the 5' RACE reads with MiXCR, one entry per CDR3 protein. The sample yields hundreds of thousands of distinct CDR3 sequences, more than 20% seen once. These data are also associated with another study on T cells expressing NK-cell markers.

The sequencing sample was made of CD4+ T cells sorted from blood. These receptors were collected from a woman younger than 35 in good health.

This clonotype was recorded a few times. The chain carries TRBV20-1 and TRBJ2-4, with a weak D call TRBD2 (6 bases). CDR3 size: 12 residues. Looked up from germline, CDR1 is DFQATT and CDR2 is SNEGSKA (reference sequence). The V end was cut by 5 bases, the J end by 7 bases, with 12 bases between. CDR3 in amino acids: CSAGPLANIQYF. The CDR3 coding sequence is TGCAGTGCTGGCCCCCTAGCGAACATTCAGTACTTC.

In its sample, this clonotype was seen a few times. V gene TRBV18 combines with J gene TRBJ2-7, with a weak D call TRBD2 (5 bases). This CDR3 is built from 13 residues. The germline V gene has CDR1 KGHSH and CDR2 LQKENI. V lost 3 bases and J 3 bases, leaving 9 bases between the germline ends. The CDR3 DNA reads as TGTGCCAGCTCACCGATGGGAGACTACGAGCAGTACTTC. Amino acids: CASSPMGDYEQYF. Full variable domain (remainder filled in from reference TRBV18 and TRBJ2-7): NAGVMQNPRHLVRRRGQEARLRCSPMKGHSHVYWYRQLPEEGLKFMVYLQKENIIDESGMPKERFSAEFPKEGPSILRIQQVVRGDSAAYFCASSPMGDYEQYFGPGTRLTVT.

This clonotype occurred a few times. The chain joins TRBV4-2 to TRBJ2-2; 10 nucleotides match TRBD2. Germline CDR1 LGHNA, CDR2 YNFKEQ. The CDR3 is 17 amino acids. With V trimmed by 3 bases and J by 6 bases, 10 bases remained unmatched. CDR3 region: CASSHPSGSSSAGELFF. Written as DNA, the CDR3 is TGTGCCAGCAGCCACCCTAGCGGGAGTTCGTCCGCCGGGGAGCTGTTTTTT.

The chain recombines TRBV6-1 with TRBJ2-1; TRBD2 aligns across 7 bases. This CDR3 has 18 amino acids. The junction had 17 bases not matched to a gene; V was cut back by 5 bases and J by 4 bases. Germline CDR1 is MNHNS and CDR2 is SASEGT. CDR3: CASSTARRGLGGYNEQFF. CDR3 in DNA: TGTGCCAGCAGTACCGCACGGCGGGGGTTGGGGGGGTACAATGAGCAGTTCTTC.

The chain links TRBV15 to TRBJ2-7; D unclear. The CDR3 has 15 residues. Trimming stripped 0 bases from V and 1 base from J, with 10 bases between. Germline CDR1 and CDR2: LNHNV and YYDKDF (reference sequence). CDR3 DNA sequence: TGTGCCACCAGCAGAGATCGGCAGCCATCCTACGAGCAGTACTTC. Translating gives CATSRDRQPSYEQYF. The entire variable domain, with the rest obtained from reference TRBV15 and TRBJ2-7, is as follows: DAMVIQNPRYQVTQFGKPVTLSCSQTLNHNVMYWYQQKSSQAPKLLFHYYDKDFNNEADTPDNFQSRRPNTSFCFLDIRSPGLGDTAMYLCATSRDRQPSYEQYFGPGTRLTVT.

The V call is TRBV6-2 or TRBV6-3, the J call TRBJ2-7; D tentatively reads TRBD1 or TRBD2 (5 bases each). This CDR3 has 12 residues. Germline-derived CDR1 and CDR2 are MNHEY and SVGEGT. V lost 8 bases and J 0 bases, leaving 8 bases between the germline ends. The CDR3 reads CASGTFSYEQYF. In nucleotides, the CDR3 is TGTGCCAGCGGGACGTTCTCCTACGAGCAGTACTTC.

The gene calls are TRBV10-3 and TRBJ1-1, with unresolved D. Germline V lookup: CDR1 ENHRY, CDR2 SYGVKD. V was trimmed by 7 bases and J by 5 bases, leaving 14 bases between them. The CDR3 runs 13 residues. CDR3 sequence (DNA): TGTGCCATCACTTTACGCGCCGGAACTGAAGCTTTCTTT. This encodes CAITLRAGTEAFF.

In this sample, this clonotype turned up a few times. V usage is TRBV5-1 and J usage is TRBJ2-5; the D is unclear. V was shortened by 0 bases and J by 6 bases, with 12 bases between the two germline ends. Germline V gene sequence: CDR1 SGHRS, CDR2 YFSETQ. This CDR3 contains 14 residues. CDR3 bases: TGCGCCAGCAGCTTGGCCGGAACCACACAGACCCAGTACTTC. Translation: CASSLAGTTQTQYF. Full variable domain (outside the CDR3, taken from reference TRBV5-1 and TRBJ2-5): KAGVTQTPRYLIKTRGQQVTLSCSPISGHRSVSWYQQTPGQGLQFLFEYFSETQRNKGNFPGRFSGRQFSNSRSEMNVSTLELGDSALYLCASSLAGTTQTQYFGPGTRLLVL.

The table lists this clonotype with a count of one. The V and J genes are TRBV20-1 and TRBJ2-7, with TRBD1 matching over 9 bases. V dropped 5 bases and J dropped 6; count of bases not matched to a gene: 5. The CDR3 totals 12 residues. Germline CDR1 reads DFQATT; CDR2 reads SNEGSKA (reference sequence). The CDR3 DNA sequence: TGCAGTGCTCGGGACAGGGTCCCCGAGCAGTACTTC. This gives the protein CSARDRVPEQYF.

The CDR3 region is CSARGDYSPGELFF. Here the CDR3 DNA reads TGCAGTGCTAGAGGGGACTATTCACCCGGGGAGCTGTTTTTT. The chain couples TRBV20-1 to TRBJ2-2; TRBD2 matches 7 bases. V was clipped by 1 base and J by 6 bases; unmatched bases: 5. This CDR3 is 14 amino acids long. Per germline, CDR1 DFQATT and CDR2 SNEGSKA (reference sequence).

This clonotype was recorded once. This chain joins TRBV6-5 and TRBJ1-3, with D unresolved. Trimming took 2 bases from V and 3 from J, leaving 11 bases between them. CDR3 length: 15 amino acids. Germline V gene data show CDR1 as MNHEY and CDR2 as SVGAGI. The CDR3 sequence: CASSYGLRLGNTIYF. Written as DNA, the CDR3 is TGTGCCAGCAGTTACGGTCTCCGACTTGGAAACACCATATATTTT.

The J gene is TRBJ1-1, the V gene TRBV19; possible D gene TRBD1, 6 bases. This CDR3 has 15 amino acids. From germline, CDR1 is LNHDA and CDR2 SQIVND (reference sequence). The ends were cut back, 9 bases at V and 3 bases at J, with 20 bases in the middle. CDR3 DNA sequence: TGTGCCAGCTCCTCTAACCGGGACACCGACACTGAAGCTTTCTTT. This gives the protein CASSSNRDTDTEAFF. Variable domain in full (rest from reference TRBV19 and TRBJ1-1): DGGITQSPKYLFRKEGQNVTLSCEQNLNHDAMYWYRQDPGQGLRLIYYSQIVNDFQKGDIAEGYSVSREKKESFPLTVTSAQKNPTAFYLCASSSNRDTDTEAFFGQGTRLTVV.

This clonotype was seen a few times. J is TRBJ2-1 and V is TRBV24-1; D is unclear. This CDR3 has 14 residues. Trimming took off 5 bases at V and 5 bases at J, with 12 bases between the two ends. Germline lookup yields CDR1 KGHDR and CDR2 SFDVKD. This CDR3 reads CATSVKWTHNEQFF. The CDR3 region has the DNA TGTGCCACCAGTGTGAAATGGACCCACAATGAGCAGTTCTTC.

The CDR3 coding sequence is TGCAGTGCTAGGAGCAGGCCCTACGAGCAGTACTTC. It specifies CSARSRPYEQYF. The chain uses TRBV20-1 and TRBJ2-7; the D is unclear. Per the germline V gene, CDR1 is DFQATT and CDR2 is SNEGSKA (reference sequence). Trimming cost V 3 bases and J 2 bases, with 8 bases left between them. The CDR3 runs to 12 residues.

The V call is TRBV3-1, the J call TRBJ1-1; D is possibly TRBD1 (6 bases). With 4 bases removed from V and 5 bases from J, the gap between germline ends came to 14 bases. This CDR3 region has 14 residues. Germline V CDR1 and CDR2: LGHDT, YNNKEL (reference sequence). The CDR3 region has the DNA TGTGCCAGCAGCCGGATCAGGGGTGAGACTGAAGCTTTCTTT. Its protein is CASSRIRGETEAFF.

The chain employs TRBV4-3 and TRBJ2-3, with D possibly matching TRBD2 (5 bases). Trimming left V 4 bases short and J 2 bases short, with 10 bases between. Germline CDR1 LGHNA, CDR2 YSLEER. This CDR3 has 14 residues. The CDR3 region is CASSPKRFTDTQYF. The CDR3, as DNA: TGCGCCAGCAGCCCTAAGCGGTTCACAGATACGCAGTATTTT.

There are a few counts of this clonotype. CDR3 in amino acids: CAISGGGTSLTYNEQFF. CDR3 in DNA: TGTGCCATCAGTGGAGGGGGGACCAGCCTCACCTACAATGAGCAGTTCTTC. The chain uses TRBV10-3 and TRBJ2-1, with D possibly called TRBD1 or TRBD2 (6 bases each). The CDR3 length is 17 residues. The germline gives CDR1 ENHRY, CDR2 SYGVKD. The ends were cut back, 4 bases at V and 2 bases at J, with 18 bases in the middle.

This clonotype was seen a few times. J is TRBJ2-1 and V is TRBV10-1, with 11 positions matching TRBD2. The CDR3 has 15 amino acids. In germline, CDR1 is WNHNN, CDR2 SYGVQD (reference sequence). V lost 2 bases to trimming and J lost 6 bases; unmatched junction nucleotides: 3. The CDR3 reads CASSEGGTSGNEQFF. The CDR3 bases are TGCGCCAGCAGTGAGGGGGGGACTAGCGGCAATGAGCAGTTCTTC.

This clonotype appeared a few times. The CDR3 nucleotides read TGCGCCAGCAGCCTCGGGACAGCGCTTCACGAGCAGTACTTC. It translates to CASSLGTALHEQYF. The chain carries TRBV5-1 and TRBJ2-7; 7 positions match TRBD1. This CDR3 is 14 amino acids long. After removal of 4 bases from V and 5 bases from J, the junction contained 9 bases not matched to a gene. Germline CDR1 SGHRS, CDR2 YFSETQ.

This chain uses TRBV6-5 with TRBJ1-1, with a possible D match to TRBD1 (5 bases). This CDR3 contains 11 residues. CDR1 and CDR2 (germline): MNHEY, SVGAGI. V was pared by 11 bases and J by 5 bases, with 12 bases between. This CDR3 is CAATGGTEAFF. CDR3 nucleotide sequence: TGTGCCGCCACAGGCGGGACTGAAGCTTTCTTT.

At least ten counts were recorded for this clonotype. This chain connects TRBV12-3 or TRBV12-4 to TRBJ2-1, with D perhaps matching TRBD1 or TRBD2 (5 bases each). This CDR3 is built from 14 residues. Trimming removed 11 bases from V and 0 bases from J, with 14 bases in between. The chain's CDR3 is CASRPGSSYNEQFF. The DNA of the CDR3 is TGTGCCTCTCGCCCAGGGAGCTCCTACAATGAGCAGTTCTTC.

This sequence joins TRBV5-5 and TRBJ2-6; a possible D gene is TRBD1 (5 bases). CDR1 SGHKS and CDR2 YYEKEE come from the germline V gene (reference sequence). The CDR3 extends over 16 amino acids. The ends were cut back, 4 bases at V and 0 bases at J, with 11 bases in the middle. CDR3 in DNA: TGTGCCAGCAGCCAGGGTCGGCCCTCTGGGGCCAACGTCCTGACTTTC. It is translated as CASSQGRPSGANVLTF.